This T cell receptor beta chain originates from a study of blood T cell repertoires in COVID-19. Participants were aged about 18 to 100 years from 20 to 30 US areas. Cohorts were assigned according to the clinical history that participants reported. Generated by immunoSEQ multiplex PCR, the TCRdb table keeps only in-frame clones and is missing some. Of 250,000 to 350,000 clones in the sample, nearly 90% were seen once. Input material: PBMCs or T cells enriched from blood (not recorded which). The sequence derives from a woman under 40 who had recovered from COVID-19.

The DNA for the CDR3 is TGTGCCAGCAGTTACGAGGGCGCTGGGGCCAACGTCCTGACTTTC. It yields the protein CASSYEGAGANVLTF. V and J are TRBV6-5 and TRBJ2-6, with D possibly being TRBD2 (5 bases). CDR3 length: 15 residues. Germline V gene data show CDR1 as MNHEY and CDR2 as SVGAGI. Trimming removed 2 bases from V and 2 bases from J, with 7 bases in between.